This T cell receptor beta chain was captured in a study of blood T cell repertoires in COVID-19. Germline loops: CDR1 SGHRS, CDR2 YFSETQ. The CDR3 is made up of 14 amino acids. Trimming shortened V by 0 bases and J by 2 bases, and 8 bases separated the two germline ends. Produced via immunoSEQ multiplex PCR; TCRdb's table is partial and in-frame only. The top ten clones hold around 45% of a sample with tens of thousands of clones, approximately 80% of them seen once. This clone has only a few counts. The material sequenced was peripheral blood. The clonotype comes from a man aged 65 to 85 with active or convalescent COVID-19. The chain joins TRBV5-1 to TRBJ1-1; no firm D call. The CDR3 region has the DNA TGCGCCAGCAGCTTGGTTTCCAGTAACACTGAAGCTTTCTTT. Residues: CASSLVSSNTEAFF.